The text below deals with one T cell receptor (beta chain). The antigen is unknown. Germline CDR1 LGHDT, CDR2 YNNKEL (reference sequence). V lost 1 base, J lost 6 bases, and 10 bases stayed unmatched. This CDR3 contains 18 residues. These data come from a study of T-cell memory formation after mild COVID-19. Overall study context: Clusters of TCRs were largely donor specific.

General study findings and limits: Researchers report contracting CD4+ clones mostly in CM and EM, with CD8+ clones in EMRA. Some clones that responded were present in memory (sampled pre-infection), which suggests cross-reactive memory joined.

Constant-segment primers served in 5'RACE that generated TCR alpha and TCR beta cDNA libraries bearing sample barcodes and UMIs. TCRdb ran MiXCR on the 5' RACE reads and lists one entry per CDR3 protein. Of approximately 560,000 distinct CDR3 sequences listed, 17% are singletons. The sample comprised PBMCs or a T cell subset sorted from them (not recorded which). The rearrangement joins TRBV3-1 to TRBJ2-3; 13 nucleotides match TRBD2. This clonotype was sampled from an adult woman who had mild COVID-19 (a few samples of this study predate the infection). Cell type and time point are not known. The chain's CDR3 is CASSQARSGLAGDDTQYF. The CDR3 DNA follows: TGTGCCAGCAGCCAAGCTAGAAGCGGACTAGCGGGAGATGATACGCAGTATTTT.